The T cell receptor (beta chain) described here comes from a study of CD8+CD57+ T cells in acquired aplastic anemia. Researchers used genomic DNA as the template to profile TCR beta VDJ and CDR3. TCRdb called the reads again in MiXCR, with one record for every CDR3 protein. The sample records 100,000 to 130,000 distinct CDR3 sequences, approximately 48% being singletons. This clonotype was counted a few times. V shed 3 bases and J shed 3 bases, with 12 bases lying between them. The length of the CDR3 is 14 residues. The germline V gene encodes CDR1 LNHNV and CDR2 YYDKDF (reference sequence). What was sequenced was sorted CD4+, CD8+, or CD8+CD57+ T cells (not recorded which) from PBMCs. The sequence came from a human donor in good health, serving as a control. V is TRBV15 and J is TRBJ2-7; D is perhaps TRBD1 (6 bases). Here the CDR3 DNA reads TGTGCCACCAGCAGGGACACAGGGTACTACGAGCAGTACTTC. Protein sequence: CATSRDTGYYEQYF.